These 5 T cell receptor beta chains originate from one sample sequenced in a study of T cell repertoires in cytomegalovirus infection. TCRdb reanalysed the reads using MiXCR and keeps one entry per CDR3 protein. This table has some 240,000 distinct CDR3 sequences, about a sixth appearing once. Sequenced material: CD8+ T cells from PBMCs. The receptors were gathered from a human donor in good health (CMV status not recorded). Some clones in this sample may be carry-over from other donors' samples.

V gene TRBV5-1 combines with J gene TRBJ2-7; 9 bases are a match to TRBD1. The CDR3 has 14 amino acids. J gave up 7 bases and V 1 base, and 6 bases lay outside the gene matches. Germline V gene sequence: CDR1 SGHRS, CDR2 YFSETQ. The CDR3 here is CASSLRTGDREQYF. In DNA, the CDR3 is TGCGCCAGCAGCTTGCGGACAGGGGATAGGGAGCAGTACTTC.

In its sample, this clonotype was seen a few times. V gene TRBV5-1 combines with J gene TRBJ1-2, with D tentatively TRBD1 (5 bases). Between the trimmed V and J ends, which lost 0 bases and 6 bases, there was a span of 15 bases. This CDR3 is built from 15 residues. The V gene's germline CDR1 is SGHRS and CDR2 YFSETQ. The CDR3 loop reads CASSLESGLFDGYTF. In DNA form, the CDR3 reads TGCGCCAGCAGCTTGGAATCAGGGTTGTTTGATGGCTACACCTTC.

J is TRBJ1-4 and V is TRBV6-5; a weak D match, TRBD1 (6 bases). Deletions cut 6 bases from V and 4 bases from J, with 18 bases between. Germline CDR1 reads MNHEY; CDR2 reads SVGAGI. The CDR3 covers 16 residues. The CDR3 nucleotides are TGTGCCAGCAGACCAACAGGGACGGGGCGTAATGAAAAACTGTTTTTT. The encoded protein is CASRPTGTGRNEKLFF.

The table lists this clonotype with many counts. The V gene is TRBV29-1, the J gene TRBJ1-2; D not resolved. This CDR3 region has 13 residues. Germline V gene data show CDR1 as SQVTM and CDR2 as ANQGSEA. V lost 2 bases and J lost 5, with 12 bases in between. As DNA, the CDR3 is TGCAGCGTTGAACCTCAGTGGGAGTATGGCTACACCTTC. Translating it yields CSVEPQWEYGYTF.

The chain employs TRBV6-8 and TRBJ2-1; D possibly corresponds to TRBD2 (7 bases). The CDR3 length is 15 residues. Trimming removed 5 bases at V and 9 bases at J, with 20 bases between. Germline assignment: CDR1 MNHGY and CDR2 SAAAGT. In DNA, the CDR3 is TGTGCCAGCAGTCGGACTAGGGGGGGCATTGTTGAGCAGTTCTTC. As protein: CASSRTRGGIVEQFF.